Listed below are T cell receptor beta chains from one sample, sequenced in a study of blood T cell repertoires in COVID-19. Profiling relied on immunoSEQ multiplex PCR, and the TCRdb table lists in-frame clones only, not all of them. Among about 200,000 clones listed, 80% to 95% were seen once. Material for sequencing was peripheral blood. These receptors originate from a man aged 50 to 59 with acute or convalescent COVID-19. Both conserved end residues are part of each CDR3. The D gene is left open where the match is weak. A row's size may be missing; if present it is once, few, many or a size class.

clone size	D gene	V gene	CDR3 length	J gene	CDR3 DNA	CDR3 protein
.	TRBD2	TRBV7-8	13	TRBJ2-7	TGTGCCAGCAGCGTTAGCGGGAGTTACGAGCAGTACTTC	CASSVSGSYEQYF
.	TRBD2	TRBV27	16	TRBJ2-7	TGTGCCAGCAGTGCCGGGACTAGCGGGAGTCGGGGCGGGCAGTACTTC	CASSAGTSGSRGGQYF
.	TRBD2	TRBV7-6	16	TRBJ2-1	TGTGCCAGCAGCTTAATAGCGGGAGTTTCCTACAATGAGCAGTTCTTC	CASSLIAGVSYNEQFF
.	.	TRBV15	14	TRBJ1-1	TGTGCCACCAGCAGAGATACAGGGAACGGTGAAGCTTTCTTT	CATSRDTGNGEAFF
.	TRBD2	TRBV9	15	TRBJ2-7	TGTGCCAGCAGCCGCGGACTAGCGGGAACCTACGAGCAGTACTTC	CASSRGLAGTYEQYF
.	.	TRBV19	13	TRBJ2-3	TGTGCCAGTAGTATAGGAGGGCGAGATACGCAGTATTTT	CASSIGGRDTQYF
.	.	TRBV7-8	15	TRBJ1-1	TGTGCCAGCAGCTTAATAGGGCAGGGGTACACTGAAGCTTTCTTT	CASSLIGQGYTEAFF
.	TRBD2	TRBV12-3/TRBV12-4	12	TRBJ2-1	TGTGCCAGCAGTTGGGGACTAGCGGGAGCGTTCTTC	CASSWGLAGAFF
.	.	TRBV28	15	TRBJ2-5	TGTGCCAGCAGTCCGGCCCCGAGCGCCCAAGAGACCCAGTACTTC	CASSPAPSAQETQYF
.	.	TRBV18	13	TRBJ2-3	TGTGCCAGCTCACCTAGACTCACAGATACGCAGTATTTT	CASSPRLTDTQYF
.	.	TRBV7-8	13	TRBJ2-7	TGTGCCAGCAGCACGGGTTTGGGGAGCGAGCAGTACTTC	CASSTGLGSEQYF
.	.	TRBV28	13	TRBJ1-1	TGTGCCAGCAGCGCCCCCGTCCCAGCTGAAGCTTTCTTT	CASSAPVPAEAFF
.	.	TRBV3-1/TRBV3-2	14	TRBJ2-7	TGTGCCAGCAGCCGTCCGGGACAAGACTACGAGCAGTACTTC	CASSRPGQDYEQYF
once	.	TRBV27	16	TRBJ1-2	TGTGCCAGCAGTTCGGCAGTATGGAGGGGTCCCTATGGCTACACCTTC	CASSSAVWRGPYGYTF
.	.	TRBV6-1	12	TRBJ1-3	TGTGCCAGCAGTCCCCGGGACTCCCATACCTCTTTT	CASSPRDSHTSF
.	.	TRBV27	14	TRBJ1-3	TGTGCCAGCAGGTCTTACTCCTCTGGAAACACCATATATTTT	CASRSYSSGNTIYF
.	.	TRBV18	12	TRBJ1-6	TGTGCCAGCTCACCCGGGAATTCACCCCTCCACTTT	CASSPGNSPLHF
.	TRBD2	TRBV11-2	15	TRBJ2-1	TGTGCCAGCAGCGGCGGGGGGGGACCATACAATGAGCAGTTCTTC	CASSGGGGPYNEQFF
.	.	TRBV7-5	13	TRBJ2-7	TGTGTCAGAAGCCGCAGGGTGTCCTACGAGCAGTACTTC	CVRSRRVSYEQYF
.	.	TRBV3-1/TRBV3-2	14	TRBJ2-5	TGTGCCAGCAGCGACTGGGCAGGGCGGGAGACCCAGTACTTC	CASSDWAGRETQYF
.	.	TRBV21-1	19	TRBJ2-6	TGTGCCAGCAGCAGAGGAAGGGCAGGGCAAAGCTCTGGGGCCAACGTCCTGACTTTC	CASSRGRAGQSSGANVLTF
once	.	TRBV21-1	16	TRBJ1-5	TGTGCCAGCAGCATATCCCGGGACAGGGGGCTTCAGCCCCAGCATTTT	CASSISRDRGLQPQHF
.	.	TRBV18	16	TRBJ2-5	TGTGCCAGCTCACCAGATAACAGGGCTGGCCAAGAGACCCAGTACTTC	CASSPDNRAGQETQYF
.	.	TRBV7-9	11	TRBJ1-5	TGTTCTACGCCCCCCAATCAGCCCCAGCATTTT	CSTPPNQPQHF
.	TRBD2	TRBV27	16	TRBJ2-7	TGTGCCAGCAGTTTACATCTAGCGGGAAGCTCCTACGAGCAGTACTTC	CASSLHLAGSSYEQYF
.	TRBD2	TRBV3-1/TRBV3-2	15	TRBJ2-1	TGTGCCAGCAGCCATACTAGCGGGAGATACAATGAGCAGTTCTTC	CASSHTSGRYNEQFF
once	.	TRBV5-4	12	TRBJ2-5	TGTGCCAGCAGCCGCCCGCGCGAGGCCCAGTACTTC	CASSRPREAQYF
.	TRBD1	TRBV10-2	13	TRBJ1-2	TGCGCCAGCAGTGTCCCAACAGGGGATGGCTACACCTTC	CASSVPTGDGYTF
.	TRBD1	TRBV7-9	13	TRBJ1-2	TGTGCCAGCAGCTTAGGGACAGGGGACGTCTACACCTTC	CASSLGTGDVYTF
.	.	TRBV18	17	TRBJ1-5	TGTGCCAGCTCACCCTACCGCGGGGCCCGGGGCAATCAGCCCCAGCATTTT	CASSPYRGARGNQPQHF
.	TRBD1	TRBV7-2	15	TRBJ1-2	TGTGCCAGCAGCTACTTAGGACAGGGATTAAGTGGCTACACCTTC	CASSYLGQGLSGYTF
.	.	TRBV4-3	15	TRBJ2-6	TGCGCCAGCAGCCAAGGCTCAGCTGGGGCCAACGTCCTGACTTTC	CASSQGSAGANVLTF
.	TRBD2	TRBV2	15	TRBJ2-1	TGTGCCAGCAGTGAAGAGCGGGGAACCTACAATGAGCAGTTCTTC	CASSEERGTYNEQFF
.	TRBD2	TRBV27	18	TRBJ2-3	TGTGCCAGCAGTTTAACTAGCGGGTTCCCTTTGGGCACAGATACGCAGTATTTT	CASSLTSGFPLGTDTQYF
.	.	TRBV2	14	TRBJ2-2	TGTGCCAGCAGGAACAGGGTTGCCACCGGGGAGCTGTTTTTT	CASRNRVATGELFF
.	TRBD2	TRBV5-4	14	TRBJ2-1	TGTGCCAGCAGCGGCCAAGCGGGGGTGCGTGAGCAGTTCTTC	CASSGQAGVREQFF
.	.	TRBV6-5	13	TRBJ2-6	TGTGCCGTACAAGTCTCTGGGGCCAACGTCCTGACTTTC	CAVQVSGANVLTF
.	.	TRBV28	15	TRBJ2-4	TGTGCCAGCAGTTTGACGGGGTCCGTCAAAAACATTCAGTACTTC	CASSLTGSVKNIQYF
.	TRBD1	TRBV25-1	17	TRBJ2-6	TGTGCCAGCAGTGCCCGGGACAGGGGTGGCGGGGCCAACGTCCTGACTTTC	CASSARDRGGGANVLTF
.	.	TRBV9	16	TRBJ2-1	TGTGCCAGCAGCGCAGGGGGGACACCGACCTACAATGAGCAGTTCTTC	CASSAGGTPTYNEQFF